This TCR beta chain was identified in a study of blood T cells in healthy people across ages. Broader study findings: Long-lived donors carried more naive CD4+ cells and greater diversity than aged donors. TCR beta diversity per million T cells fell roughly linearly with age.

It was with a sample-barcoded 5' primer and a J-beta primer mix that a second PCR of about 6 to 11 cycles was run. TCRdb called the 5' RACE reads again in MiXCR, with one record for every CDR3 protein. The table has 1.8 million or so distinct CDR3 sequences, about two fifths seen once. This CDR3 region has 15 residues. V was clipped by 5 bases and J by 3 bases; unmatched bases: 8. The germline V gene has CDR1 MNHNS and CDR2 SASEGT. This clonotype was seen a handful of times. Its matching antigen is unknown. Donors were systemically healthy Caucasian individuals from Russia aged 6 to 90 years. The extraction recovered at least 5.5 micrograms of total RNA per sample.

This chain links TRBV6-1 with TRBJ2-5, with 8 bases fitting TRBD2. This clonotype was obtained from a human donor in good health. The specimen was blood. The DNA of the CDR3 is TGTGCCAGCAGTCGCGCCGGGACTAGTAAAGAGACCCAGTACTTC. It translates to CASSRAGTSKETQYF.